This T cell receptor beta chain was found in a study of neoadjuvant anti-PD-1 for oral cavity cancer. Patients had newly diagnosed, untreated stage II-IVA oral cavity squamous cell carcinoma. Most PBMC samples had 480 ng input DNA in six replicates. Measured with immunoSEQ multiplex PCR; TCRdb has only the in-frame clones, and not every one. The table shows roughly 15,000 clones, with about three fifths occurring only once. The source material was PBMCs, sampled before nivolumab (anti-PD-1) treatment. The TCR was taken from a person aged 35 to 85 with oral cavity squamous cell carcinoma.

CDR3 in amino acids: CSVSEALWTGSSYNEQFF. CDR3 sequence (DNA): TGCAGCGTTTCTGAGGCCCTCTGGACGGGAAGCTCCTACAATGAGCAGTTCTTC. This chain joins TRBV29-1 and TRBJ2-1, with D perhaps TRBD2 (5 bases). Germline values: CDR1 SQVTM, CDR2 ANQGSEA. Deletions cut 5 bases from V and 0 bases from J, with 23 bases between. This CDR3 spans 18 amino acids.